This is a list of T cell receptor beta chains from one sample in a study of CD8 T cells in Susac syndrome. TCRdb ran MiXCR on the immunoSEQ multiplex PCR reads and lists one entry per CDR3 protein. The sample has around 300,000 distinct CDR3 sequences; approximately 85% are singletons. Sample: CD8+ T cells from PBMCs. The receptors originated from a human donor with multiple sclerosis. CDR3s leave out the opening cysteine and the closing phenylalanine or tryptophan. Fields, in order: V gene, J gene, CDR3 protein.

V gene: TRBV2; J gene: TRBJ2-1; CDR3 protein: ASRPHNEQF
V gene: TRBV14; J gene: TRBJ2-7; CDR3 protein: ASSQGETSGSSYEQY
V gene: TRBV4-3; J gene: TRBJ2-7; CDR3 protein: ASSQDLMGRFYEQY
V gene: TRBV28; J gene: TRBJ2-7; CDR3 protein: ASSILYEQY
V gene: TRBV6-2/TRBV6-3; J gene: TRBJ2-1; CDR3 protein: ASAFSNEQF
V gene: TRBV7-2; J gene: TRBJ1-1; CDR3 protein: ASSLEGRLNTEAF
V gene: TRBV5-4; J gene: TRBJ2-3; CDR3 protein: ASSFGGGTDTQY
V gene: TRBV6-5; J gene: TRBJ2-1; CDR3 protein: ASSYSLIAHEQF
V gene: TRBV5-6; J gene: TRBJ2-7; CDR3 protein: ASSDRVAYEQY
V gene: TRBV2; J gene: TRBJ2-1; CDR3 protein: ASGDELAGALFGGDEQF
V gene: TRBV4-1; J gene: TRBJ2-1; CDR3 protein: ASSQPAGGDNEQF
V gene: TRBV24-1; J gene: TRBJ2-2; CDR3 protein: ATSDPTGQTYGTGELF
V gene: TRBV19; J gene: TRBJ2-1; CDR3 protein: AANPGLTYNEQF
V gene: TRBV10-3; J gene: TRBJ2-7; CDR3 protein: AIGEGYEQY
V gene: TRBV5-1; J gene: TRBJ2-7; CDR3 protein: ASSQDRERYEQY
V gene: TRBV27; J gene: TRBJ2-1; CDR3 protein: ASAWGGGREHEQF